This TCR beta chain was retrieved from a study of blood T cell repertoires in COVID-19. Study-wide context: PBMCs, B-cell-depleted T cells, or T cells were the source of the cDNA or gDNA that made up the material.

This CDR3 spans 21 amino acids. V lost 3 bases, J lost 0 bases, and 20 bases stayed unmatched. Germline assignment: CDR1 MNHEY and CDR2 SVGEGT. This clone was seen only a few times. TCRdb's table, derived via immunoSEQ multiplex PCR, lists solely in-frame clones and lacks some. The sample has tens of thousands of clones; around 85% are singletons. This TCR was sampled from a man in his fifties or sixties with acute or convalescent COVID-19. Material for sequencing was peripheral blood. The chain employs TRBV6-2 or TRBV6-3 and TRBJ2-4; 7 bases align to TRBD1. Written as DNA, the CDR3 is TGTGCCAGCAGTTATAGGGGGCCTTGGGTAGGGGAGCGGCTAGCCAAAAACATTCAGTACTTC. Protein sequence: CASSYRGPWVGERLAKNIQYF.